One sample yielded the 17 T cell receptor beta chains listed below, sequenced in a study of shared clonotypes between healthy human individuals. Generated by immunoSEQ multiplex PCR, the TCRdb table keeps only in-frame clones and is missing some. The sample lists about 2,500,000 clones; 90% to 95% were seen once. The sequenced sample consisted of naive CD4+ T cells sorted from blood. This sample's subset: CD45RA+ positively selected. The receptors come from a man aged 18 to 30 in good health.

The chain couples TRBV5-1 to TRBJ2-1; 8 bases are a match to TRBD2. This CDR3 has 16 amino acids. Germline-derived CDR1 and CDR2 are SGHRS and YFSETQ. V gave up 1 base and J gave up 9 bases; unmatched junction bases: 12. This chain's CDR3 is CASSLNAGGLVGEQFF. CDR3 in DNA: TGCGCCAGCAGCTTGAACGCGGGAGGTCTTGTGGGTGAGCAGTTCTTC.

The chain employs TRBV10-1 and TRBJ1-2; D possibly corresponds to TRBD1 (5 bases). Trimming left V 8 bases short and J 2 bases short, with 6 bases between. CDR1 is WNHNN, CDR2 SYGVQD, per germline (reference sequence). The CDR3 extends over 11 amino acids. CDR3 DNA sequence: TGCGCCAGCGCAGGGAACTATGGCTACACCTTC. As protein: CASAGNYGYTF.

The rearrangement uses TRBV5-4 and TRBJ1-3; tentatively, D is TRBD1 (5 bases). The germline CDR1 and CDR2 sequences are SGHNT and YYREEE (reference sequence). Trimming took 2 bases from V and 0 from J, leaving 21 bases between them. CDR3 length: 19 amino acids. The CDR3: CASSFRGAPHRLSGNTIYF. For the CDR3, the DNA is TGTGCCAGCAGCTTTAGAGGGGCTCCCCATAGACTCTCTGGAAACACCATATATTTT.

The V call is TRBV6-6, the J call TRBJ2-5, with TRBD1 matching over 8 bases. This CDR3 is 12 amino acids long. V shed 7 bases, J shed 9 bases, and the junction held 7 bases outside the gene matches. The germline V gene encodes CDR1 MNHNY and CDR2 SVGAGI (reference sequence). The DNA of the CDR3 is TGTGCCAGCACCCAGGGGGCTGGGGCCCAGTACTTC. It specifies CASTQGAGAQYF.

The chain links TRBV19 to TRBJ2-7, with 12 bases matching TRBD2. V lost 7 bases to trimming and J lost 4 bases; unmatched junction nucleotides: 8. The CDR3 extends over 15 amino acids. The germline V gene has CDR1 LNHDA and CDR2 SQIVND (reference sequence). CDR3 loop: CASTSGGAGEYEQYF. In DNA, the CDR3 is TGTGCCAGTACTAGCGGGGGGGCCGGTGAGTACGAGCAGTACTTC.

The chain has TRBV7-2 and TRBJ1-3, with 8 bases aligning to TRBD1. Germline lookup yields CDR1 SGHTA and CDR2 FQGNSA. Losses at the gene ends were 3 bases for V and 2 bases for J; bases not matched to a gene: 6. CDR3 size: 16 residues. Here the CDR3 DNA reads TGTGCCAGCAGCTTGGGGCAGGGGGCGCCTGGAAACACCATATATTTT. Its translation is CASSLGQGAPGNTIYF.

As DNA, the CDR3 is TGTGCCAGCAGCTTCCGGTACCACGAGCAGTACTTC. Its protein product is CASSFRYHEQYF. The rearrangement joins TRBV5-6 to TRBJ2-7; no clear D. The CDR3 is 12 amino acids. Per germline, CDR1 SGHDT and CDR2 YYEEEE. The ends were cut back, 2 bases at V and 5 bases at J, with 8 bases in the middle.

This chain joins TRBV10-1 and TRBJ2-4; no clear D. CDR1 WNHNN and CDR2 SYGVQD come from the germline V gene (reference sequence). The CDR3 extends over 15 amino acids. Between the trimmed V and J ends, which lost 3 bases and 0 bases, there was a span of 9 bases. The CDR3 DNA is TGCGCCAGCAGTGACAGCCGATTAGCCAAAAACATTCAGTACTTC. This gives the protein CASSDSRLAKNIQYF.

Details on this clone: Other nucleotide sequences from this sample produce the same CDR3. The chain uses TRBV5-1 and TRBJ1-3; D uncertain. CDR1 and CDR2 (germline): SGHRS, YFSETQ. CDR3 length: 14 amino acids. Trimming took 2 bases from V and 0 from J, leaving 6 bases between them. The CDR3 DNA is TGCGCCAGCAGCTTCGGAATCTCTGGAAACACCATATATTTT. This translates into CASSFGISGNTIYF.

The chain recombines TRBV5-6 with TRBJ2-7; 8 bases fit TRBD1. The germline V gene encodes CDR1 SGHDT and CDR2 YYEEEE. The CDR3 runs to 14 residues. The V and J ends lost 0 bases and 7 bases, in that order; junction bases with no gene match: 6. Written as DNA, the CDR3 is TGTGCCAGCAGCTTGGCAGGGGGCGGACGGGAGCAGTACTTC. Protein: CASSLAGGGREQYF.

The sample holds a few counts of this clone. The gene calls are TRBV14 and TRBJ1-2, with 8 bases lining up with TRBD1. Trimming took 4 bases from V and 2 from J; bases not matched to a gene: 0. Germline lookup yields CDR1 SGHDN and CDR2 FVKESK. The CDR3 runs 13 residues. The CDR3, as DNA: TGTGCCAGCAGCCGGGACAGGAACTATGGCTACACCTTC. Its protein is CASSRDRNYGYTF.

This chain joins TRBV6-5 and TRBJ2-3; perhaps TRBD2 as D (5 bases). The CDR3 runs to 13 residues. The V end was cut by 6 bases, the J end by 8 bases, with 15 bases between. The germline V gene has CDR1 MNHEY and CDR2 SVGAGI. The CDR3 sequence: CASRKRAEGTQYF. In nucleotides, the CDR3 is TGTGCCAGCAGGAAGAGGGCCGAGGGTACGCAGTATTTT.

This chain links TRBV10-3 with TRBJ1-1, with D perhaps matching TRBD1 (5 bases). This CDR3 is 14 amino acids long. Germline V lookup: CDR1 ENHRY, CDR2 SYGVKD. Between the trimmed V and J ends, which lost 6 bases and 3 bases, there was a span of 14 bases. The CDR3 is CAIRDNQWDTEAFF. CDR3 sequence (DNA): TGTGCCATCAGGGACAACCAATGGGACACTGAAGCTTTCTTT.

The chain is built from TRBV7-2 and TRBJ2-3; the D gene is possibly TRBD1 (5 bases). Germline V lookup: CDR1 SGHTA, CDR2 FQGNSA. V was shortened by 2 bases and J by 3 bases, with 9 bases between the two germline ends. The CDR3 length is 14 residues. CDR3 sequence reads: CASSLRQKTDTQYF. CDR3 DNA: TGTGCCAGCAGCTTAAGACAGAAAACAGATACGCAGTATTTT.

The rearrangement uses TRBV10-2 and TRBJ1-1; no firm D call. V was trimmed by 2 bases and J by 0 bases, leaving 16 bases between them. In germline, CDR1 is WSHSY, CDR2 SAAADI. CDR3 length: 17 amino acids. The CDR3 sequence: CASSEAGPSPMNTEAFF. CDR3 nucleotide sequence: TGCGCCAGCAGTGAGGCAGGCCCAAGCCCCATGAACACTGAAGCTTTCTTT.

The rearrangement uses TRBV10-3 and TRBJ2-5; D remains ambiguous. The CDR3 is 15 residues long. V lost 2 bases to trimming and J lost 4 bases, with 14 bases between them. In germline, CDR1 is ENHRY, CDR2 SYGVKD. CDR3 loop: CAISEIDRDLETQYF. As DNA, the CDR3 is TGTGCCATCAGTGAGATAGACCGAGACCTAGAGACCCAGTACTTC.

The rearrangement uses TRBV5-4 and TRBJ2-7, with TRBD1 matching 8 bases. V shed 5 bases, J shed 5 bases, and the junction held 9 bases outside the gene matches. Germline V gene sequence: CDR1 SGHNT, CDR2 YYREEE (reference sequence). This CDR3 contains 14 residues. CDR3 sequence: CASRRTGQGNEQYF. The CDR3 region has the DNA TGTGCCAGCAGGAGGACAGGACAGGGCAACGAGCAGTACTTC.